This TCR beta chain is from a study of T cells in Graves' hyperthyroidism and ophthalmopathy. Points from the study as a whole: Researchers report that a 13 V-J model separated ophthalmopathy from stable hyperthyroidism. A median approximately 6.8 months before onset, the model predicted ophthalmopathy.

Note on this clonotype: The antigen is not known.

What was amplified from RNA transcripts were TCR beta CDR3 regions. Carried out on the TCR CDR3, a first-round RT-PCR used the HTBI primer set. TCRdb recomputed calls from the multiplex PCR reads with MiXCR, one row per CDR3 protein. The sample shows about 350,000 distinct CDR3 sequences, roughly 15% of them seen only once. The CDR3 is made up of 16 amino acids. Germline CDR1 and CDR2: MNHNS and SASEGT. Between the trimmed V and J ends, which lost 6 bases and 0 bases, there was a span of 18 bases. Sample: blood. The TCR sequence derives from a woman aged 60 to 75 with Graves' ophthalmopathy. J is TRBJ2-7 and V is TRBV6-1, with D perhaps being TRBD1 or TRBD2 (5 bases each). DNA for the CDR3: TGTGCCAGCAGCCGCGACCGGGGCTCACTCTCCTACGAGCAGTACTTC. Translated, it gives CASSRDRGSLSYEQYF.